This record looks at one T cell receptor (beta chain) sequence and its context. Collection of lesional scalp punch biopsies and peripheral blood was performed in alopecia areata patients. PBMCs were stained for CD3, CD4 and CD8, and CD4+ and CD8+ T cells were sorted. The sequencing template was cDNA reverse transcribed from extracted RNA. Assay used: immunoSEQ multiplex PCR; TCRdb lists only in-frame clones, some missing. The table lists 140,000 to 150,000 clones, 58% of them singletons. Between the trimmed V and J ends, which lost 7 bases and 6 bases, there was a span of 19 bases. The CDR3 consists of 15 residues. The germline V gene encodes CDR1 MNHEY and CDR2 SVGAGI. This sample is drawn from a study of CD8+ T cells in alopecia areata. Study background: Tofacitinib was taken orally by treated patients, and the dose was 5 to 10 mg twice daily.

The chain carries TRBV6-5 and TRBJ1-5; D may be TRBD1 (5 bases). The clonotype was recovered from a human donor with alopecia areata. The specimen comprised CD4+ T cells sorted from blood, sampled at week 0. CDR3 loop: CASTPKAGSGQPQHF. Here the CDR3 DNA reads TGTGCCAGCACCCCCAAGGCAGGGAGCGGTCAGCCCCAGCATTTT.